This entry features one T cell receptor beta chain sequence. The antigen remains undetermined. These data are taken from a study of T cell responses to AZD1222 COVID-19 vaccine. Overall study results and limits: Spike-specific TCR breadth and depth grew following two AZD1222 doses. Baseline serostatus was positive in only a handful of AZD1222 recipients. Every sample of the repertoires postdated the peak T cell response.

V was cut by 6 bases and J by 0 bases, with 2 bases left in between. Germline assignment: CDR1 ENHRY and CDR2 SYGVKD. This CDR3 has 12 residues. Investigators merged groups given second doses at roughly 4 or roughly 12 weeks. Libraries were prepared by immunoSEQ multiplex PCR; TCRdb keeps only in-frame clonotypes and omits some of them. The sample shows about 85,000 clones, under 95% of them seen only once. Sequences were derived from peripheral blood, sampled 28 days after the second AZD1222 dose. This receptor was obtained from an adult who received the AZD1222 COVID-19 vaccine. The chain links TRBV10-3 to TRBJ1-4; no firm D call. In nucleotides, the CDR3 is TGTGCCATCAGCGCAACTAATGAAAAACTGTTTTTT. As protein: CAISATNEKLFF.